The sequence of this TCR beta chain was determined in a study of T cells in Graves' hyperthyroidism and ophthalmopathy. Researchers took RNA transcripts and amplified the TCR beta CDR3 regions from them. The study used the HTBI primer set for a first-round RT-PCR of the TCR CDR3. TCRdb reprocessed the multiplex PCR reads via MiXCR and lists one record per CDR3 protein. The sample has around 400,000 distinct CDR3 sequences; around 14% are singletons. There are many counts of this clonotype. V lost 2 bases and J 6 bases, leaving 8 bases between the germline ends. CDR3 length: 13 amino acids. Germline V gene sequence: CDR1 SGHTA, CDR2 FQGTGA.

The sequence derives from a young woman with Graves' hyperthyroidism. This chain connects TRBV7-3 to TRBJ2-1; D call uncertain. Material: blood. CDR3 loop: CASSLYGFNEQFF. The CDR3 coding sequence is TGTGCCAGCAGCTTATACGGCTTCAATGAGCAGTTCTTC.